This is a list of T cell receptor beta chains from one sample in a study of human T cells and chemical hapten exposure. Each CDR3 protein is one row after TCRdb ran MiXCR on the RACE reads. This table has 100,000 to 150,000 distinct CDR3 sequences, approximately 8.3% appearing once. The sample comprised whole blood. The receptor source for this set is a male donor in good health. Some clones in this sample may be carry-over from other donors' samples. Each CDR3 is given with its conserved first and last residue. Some rows have no size entry. The others give once, few or many, or a class for an expanded clone.

J | size | V | CDR3
TRBJ2-1 | many | TRBV19 | CASSIAALGGNEQFF
TRBJ1-1 | . | TRBV29-1 | CSVHTDRFNTEAFF
TRBJ2-5 | . | TRBV28 | CASSNRGLGETQYF
TRBJ1-6 | many | TRBV2 | CASSDGTGASPLHF
TRBJ2-1 | few | TRBV13 | CASSSREDNEQFF
TRBJ2-5 | few | TRBV5-1 | CASTTTRETQYF
TRBJ2-5 | few | TRBV6-5 | CASSFRGLAASQETQYF
TRBJ2-7 | many | TRBV5-4 | CASSAGQGGYEQYF
TRBJ2-7 | . | TRBV27 | CVSSLYHDYEQYF
TRBJ2-3 | few | TRBV12-3/TRBV12-4 | CASSAGLYSTDTQYF
TRBJ2-7 | . | TRBV4-1 | CASSQGLAGAYEQYF
TRBJ2-3 | . | TRBV4-2 | CASSQDGAGGSTDTQYF
TRBJ2-3 | . | TRBV3-1 | CASSQDAGAADTQYF
TRBJ2-2 | many | TRBV10-3 | CAISVSKDTGELFF
TRBJ1-5 | many | TRBV7-6 | CASSLGGGLNQPQHF
TRBJ2-3 | many | TRBV7-2 | CASSLNNLAGDTQYF
TRBJ1-5 | few | TRBV20-1 | CSARRAGGLQPQHF
TRBJ2-4 | few | TRBV15 | CATSRAGDSSIQYF
TRBJ1-6 | few | TRBV7-9 | CASSIGGENNSPLHF
TRBJ1-2 | few | TRBV7-2 | CASSLAPYFDGYTF
TRBJ1-5 | few | TRBV20-1 | CSASRGQGNQPQHF
TRBJ1-6 | few | TRBV6-5 | CASKYSSGQGRSPLHF
TRBJ2-3 | few | TRBV27 | CAIRSTDTQYF
TRBJ2-7 | . | TRBV20-1 | CSARPTSGGPYEQYF
TRBJ1-1 | . | TRBV29-1 | CSVAPLATEAFF
TRBJ1-4 | many | TRBV2 | CANTAVATNEKLFF
TRBJ1-1 | few | TRBV20-1 | CSATMGGYATEAFF
TRBJ1-5 | many | TRBV4-3 | CASSQAVGSNQPQHF
TRBJ2-7 | . | TRBV12-3/TRBV12-4 | CASSRDGHYEQYF
TRBJ2-5 | . | TRBV6-5 | CASSSTGTRKTQYF
TRBJ2-3 | . | TRBV7-2 | CASSLMGLGLAGGRTDTQYF
TRBJ2-3 | . | TRBV4-1 | CASSQGGSGSWADTQYF
TRBJ1-6 | many | TRBV9 | CASSVWGGWNSPLHF
TRBJ1-2 | few | TRBV3-1 | CASSQAVDYYGYTF
TRBJ2-1 | many | TRBV18 | CASSQRTVVPGEQFF
TRBJ2-1 | . | TRBV6-2/TRBV6-3 | CASSYSTLAGVSSYNEQFF
TRBJ2-1 | . | TRBV6-5 | CASSSTGATHNEQFF
TRBJ2-7 | . | TRBV7-9 | CASSLVGGTGFYEQYF
TRBJ2-7 | . | TRBV6-5 | CASSYSIRGNEQYF
TRBJ1-1 | few | TRBV6-2/TRBV6-3 | CASSYSASAEAFF
TRBJ2-1 | few | TRBV5-6 | CASSTPGSLNEQFF
TRBJ2-1 | few | TRBV27 | CASSLGAGGGSYNEQFF
TRBJ1-2 | many | TRBV15 | CATSRPTVTGIGGYTF
TRBJ1-1 | . | TRBV6-2/TRBV6-3 | CASSTGGEWTEAFF
TRBJ2-7 | . | TRBV6-5 | CASSYSGLAGVKPYEQYF
TRBJ2-1 | many | TRBV15 | CATSRDMPSGSDEQFF
TRBJ1-1 | many | TRBV20-1 | CSARDFRVGAPGLDRNTEAFF
TRBJ2-5 | many | TRBV11-3 | CASSNRESETQYF
TRBJ1-1 | few | TRBV30 | CAWTGIRGTEAFF
TRBJ1-3 | . | TRBV7-9 | CASSLRGVDGNTIYF
TRBJ2-3 | many | TRBV7-9 | CASSLPGLAADTQYF
TRBJ2-3 | few | TRBV27 | CASSYPGSTDTQYF
TRBJ2-5 | many | TRBV5-5 | CASSPRQGLSNQETQYF